A selection of T cell receptor beta chains follows, all from one sample in a study of cytomegalovirus exposure and HLA in healthy donors. Repertoires were generated with immunoSEQ multiplex PCR, while TCRdb's copy carries only in-frame clones and drops some. Of about 150,000 clones listed, approximately 87% are singletons. Sequenced: PBMCs. All receptors derive from a middle-aged man in good health and CMV-seronegative. The CDR3 runs from the conserved cysteine through the conserved F or W. A D gene is named only where the DNA matches it firmly. Rows may omit the clone size; those that give it use once, few, many or a size class.

d_call	clone_size	cdr3_length	v_call	j_call	cdr3_aa	cdr3_nt
TRBD2	.	18	TRBV4-3	TRBJ2-3	CASSQVPRTSGRSDTQYF	TGCGCCAGCAGCCAAGTTCCAAGGACTAGCGGGAGGTCAGATACGCAGTATTTT
TRBD2	.	14	TRBV10-3	TRBJ2-7	CAISTGRGENEQYF	TGTGCCATCAGTACCGGGAGGGGGGAGAACGAGCAGTACTTC
TRBD2	.	13	TRBV18	TRBJ2-5	CASCSLAEETQYF	TGTGCCAGCTGCTCCCTAGCGGAAGAGACCCAGTACTTC
.	.	16	TRBV2	TRBJ2-1	CASSPIQGVVWDEQFF	TGTGCCAGCAGCCCAATCCAAGGAGTAGTTTGGGATGAGCAGTTCTTC
TRBD1	.	16	TRBV11-3	TRBJ2-7	CASSLGPGTGGSGQYF	TGTGCCAGCAGCTTAGGACCCGGGACAGGGGGTTCAGGGCAGTACTTC
TRBD1	.	14	TRBV30	TRBJ2-3	CAWTDRAVGDTQYF	TGTGCCTGGACCGACAGGGCGGTCGGAGATACGCAGTATTTT
TRBD1	few	16	TRBV6-5	TRBJ2-6	CASSYWTGAGANVLTF	TGTGCCAGCAGTTATTGGACAGGGGCTGGGGCCAACGTCCTGACTTTC
.	.	14	TRBV4-1	TRBJ1-5	CASSQVVGPQPQHF	TGCGCCAGCAGCCAAGTCGTGGGGCCTCAGCCCCAGCATTTT
.	.	14	TRBV5-6	TRBJ2-7	CASSNGLKIYEQYF	TGTGCCAGCAGCAACGGACTGAAGATTTACGAGCAGTACTTC
TRBD1	.	22	TRBV19	TRBJ2-7	CASSIASSRTGTNFGSFYEQYF	TGTGCCAGTAGTATAGCTAGTAGTCGGACAGGCACCAACTTCGGCTCCTTCTACGAGCAGTACTTC
TRBD1	.	14	TRBV30	TRBJ1-5	CAWSPGQVEQPQHF	TGTGCCTGGAGTCCGGGACAGGTGGAACAGCCCCAGCATTTT
TRBD1	.	14	TRBV6-1	TRBJ2-7	CASTQDREVGEQYF	TGTGCCAGCACCCAGGACAGGGAAGTCGGCGAGCAGTACTTC
.	.	16	TRBV7-3	TRBJ2-3	CASSLESGLSADTQYF	TGTGCCAGCAGCTTAGAGAGCGGACTGAGCGCAGATACGCAGTATTTT
TRBD2	.	15	TRBV5-1	TRBJ2-1	CASSLRGGSTIEQFF	TGCGCCAGCAGCTTACGGGGGGGGAGTACAATTGAGCAGTTCTTC
.	few	14	TRBV5-4	TRBJ2-7	CASSLEPSVYEQYF	TGTGCCAGCAGCTTGGAGCCTAGCGTCTACGAGCAGTACTTC
.	.	14	TRBV4-3	TRBJ2-7	CASSPGTGVGEQYF	TGCGCCAGCAGTCCCGGGACGGGGGTTGGGGAGCAGTACTTC
.	.	16	TRBV29-1	TRBJ2-3	CSVGGTRTSSSDTQYF	TGCAGCGTTGGGGGGACACGCACTTCTTCATCAGATACGCAGTATTTT
TRBD1	few	18	TRBV7-8	TRBJ1-5	CASSLGQGNRYSNQPQHF	TGTGCCAGCAGCTTGGGACAGGGCAATAGATATAGCAATCAGCCCCAGCATTTT
TRBD2	.	16	TRBV7-2	TRBJ2-7	CASSLDYEAGGYEQYF	TGTGCCAGCAGCTTAGATTACGAGGCGGGAGGGTACGAGCAGTACTTC
.	.	13	TRBV18	TRBJ2-7	CASSPPTSNEQYF	TGTGCCAGCTCACCACCTACTAGCAACGAGCAGTACTTC
TRBD2	once	15	TRBV9	TRBJ2-1	CASSQTSGSGNEQFF	TGTGCCAGCAGCCAGACTAGCGGGAGTGGGAATGAGCAGTTCTTC
TRBD2	.	16	TRBV7-9	TRBJ2-7	CASSGWVAGPSYEQYF	TGTGCCAGCAGCGGCTGGGTAGCGGGCCCTTCCTACGAGCAGTACTTC
TRBD1	.	14	TRBV27	TRBJ1-4	CASSFGQDDEKLFF	TGTGCCAGCAGTTTCGGACAGGACGATGAAAAACTGTTTTTT
.	.	12	TRBV30	TRBJ2-7	CAWTSASYEQYF	TGTGCCTGGACTAGCGCCTCCTACGAGCAGTACTTC
TRBD2	.	16	TRBV19	TRBJ2-7	CASSILGTSGTYEQYF	TGTGCCAGTAGTATCCTCGGGACTAGCGGTACCTACGAGCAGTACTTC
TRBD2	.	14	TRBV9	TRBJ2-3	CASSVGLAGGSQYF	TGTGCCAGCAGCGTAGGGCTAGCGGGAGGGTCGCAGTATTTT
TRBD2	.	16	TRBV4-3	TRBJ2-7	CASSQDFASGDYEQYF	TGCGCCAGCAGCCAAGATTTCGCTAGCGGAGATTACGAGCAGTACTTC
TRBD1	.	15	TRBV27	TRBJ2-1	CASSDREASYNEQFF	TGTGCCAGCAGCGACAGGGAAGCCTCCTACAATGAGCAGTTCTTC
.	few	17	TRBV4-3	TRBJ2-4	CASSQGGQQLAKNIQYF	TGCGCCAGCAGCCAAGGTGGACAGCAGCTAGCCAAAAACATTCAGTACTTC
.	.	14	TRBV4-1	TRBJ1-4	CASSQAGSREKLFF	TGCGCCAGCAGCCAAGCAGGGTCTAGGGAAAAACTGTTTTTT